The 26 T cell receptor beta chains in this list originate from one sample, sequenced in a study of vaccination effects on CD4 cells after COVID-19 (dated by TCRdb to about 2022). These TCRs' antigens remain unknown. The library relied on the immunoSEQ multiplex PCR assay. TCRdb retrieved this table from immuneACCESS and kept in-frame rearrangements only. Not all clones are present; in checked studies, unresolved V genes account for under half, and no reason is known for the remainder. The sample table lists under 65,000 clones, around three quarters of them with a count of one. The top ten constitute 4.5% to 7% of the sample. The ViraFEST assay stimulated PBMC with viral peptide pools and then used TCR sequencing to identify antigen-specific CD4+ T cell clonotypes by expansion. After 10 to 11 days of culture, CD4+ T cells were isolated with the EasySep CD4+ T cell isolation kit. PCR-confirmed SARS-CoV-2 infection had occurred in convalescent patients between March and December 2020, before the Alpha, Beta and Delta variants emerged in the United States.

The sample in question was CD4+ T cells from PBMCs cultured with HIV peptides, obtained before COVID-19 vaccination. The cell subset or site label, as the study defines it: HIV-1 Nef peptide pool negative control/reference culture. These TCRs come from a human donor who had a prior SARS-CoV-2 infection.

This rearrangement joins TRBV19 to TRBJ1-5; maybe TRBD1 (6 bases). V was pared by 5 bases and J by 0 bases, with 17 bases between. Germline CDR1 is LNHDA and CDR2 is SQIVND (reference sequence). The CDR3 loop spans 17 amino acids. CDR3 loop: CASSQGIGRNSNQPQHF. The CDR3 DNA reads as TGTGCCAGTAGTCAGGGGATAGGACGGAATAGCAATCAGCCCCAGCATTTT.

V and J are TRBV28 and TRBJ1-1; D gene uncertain. From germline, CDR1 is MDHEN and CDR2 SYDVKM. The CDR3 has 13 residues. Between the trimmed V and J ends, which lost 3 bases and 4 bases, there was a span of 9 bases. The CDR3 bases are TGTGCCAGCAGTTTGGGCTTCTTCACTGAAGCTTTCTTT. It is translated as CASSLGFFTEAFF.

The chain couples TRBV28 to TRBJ1-4, with D possibly being TRBD1 (6 bases). The germline V and J ends were trimmed by 6 bases and 8 bases, with 25 bases remaining between them. Germline V CDR1 and CDR2: MDHEN, SYDVKM. This CDR3 is 17 amino acids long. The CDR3 reads CASRNQGGGRRREKLFF. For the CDR3, the DNA is TGTGCCAGCAGAAATCAAGGGGGTGGCAGGCGGAGAGAAAAACTGTTTTTT.

The CDR3 reads CATSIKGAPNEKLFF. CDR3 sequence (DNA): TGTGCCACCAGTATAAAGGGCGCCCCTAATGAAAAACTGTTTTTT. This sequence joins TRBV15 and TRBJ1-4; no clear D. Germline V lookup: CDR1 LNHNV, CDR2 YYDKDF (reference sequence). This CDR3 is built from 15 residues. V was clipped by 6 bases and J by 3 bases, with 14 bases between them.

This clone was recorded once. The rearrangement uses TRBV5-1 and TRBJ2-1, with unresolved D. V lost 4 bases to trimming and J lost 2 bases, with 13 bases between them. The CDR3 has 15 amino acids. Looked up from germline, CDR1 is SGHRS and CDR2 is YFSETQ. CDR3 protein: CASSQDSQTYNEQFF. The CDR3 DNA sequence: TGCGCCAGCAGCCAAGACTCCCAAACCTACAATGAGCAGTTCTTC. The variable domain in full, completed from reference TRBV5-1 and TRBJ2-1, reads KAGVTQTPRYLIKTRGQQVTLSCSPISGHRSVSWYQQTPGQGLQFLFEYFSETQRNKGNFPGRFSGRQFSNSRSEMNVSTLELGDSALYLCASSQDSQTYNEQFFGPGTRLTVL.

The rearrangement joins TRBV7-2 to TRBJ2-6; D is ambiguous. Germline V CDR1 and CDR2: SGHTA, FQGNSA. Deletions cut 4 bases from V and 1 base from J, with 5 bases between. The CDR3 covers 14 residues. The CDR3, as DNA: TGTGCCAGCAGCTCGAGGTCTGGGGCCAACGTCCTGACTTTC. It is translated as CASSSRSGANVLTF.

The chain uses TRBV7-2 and TRBJ2-7; perhaps TRBD2 as D (5 bases). CDR3 length: 13 amino acids. V lost 3 bases and J lost 2, with 8 bases in between. Germline lookup yields CDR1 SGHTA and CDR2 FQGNSA. CDR3 sequence (DNA): TGTGCCAGCAGCTTCCATAGCGCCTACGAGCAGTACTTC. Encoded protein: CASSFHSAYEQYF.

This clone was counted between two and nine times. The J gene is TRBJ2-7, the V gene TRBV25-1; 9 positions agree with TRBD1. The ends lost 8 bases at V and 3 bases at J; junction bases unmatched: 11. Germline V gives CDR1 MGHDK, CDR2 SYGVNS. The CDR3 spans 15 residues. The CDR3 sequence is CASGGYRGQHYEQYF. The CDR3 DNA sequence: TGTGCCAGCGGAGGGTACAGGGGGCAGCACTACGAGCAGTACTTC.

J is TRBJ1-1 and V is TRBV19; TRBD1 might be the D (6 bases). The V gene lost 1 base and the J gene lost 11 bases, with 14 bases spanning the gap. The CDR3 contains 13 residues. In germline, CDR1 is LNHDA, CDR2 SQIVND (reference sequence). The DNA for the CDR3 is TGTGCCAGTAGTATAGGACGACAGGCGGGGGCTTTCTTT. It specifies CASSIGRQAGAFF.

This clone turned up a few times. The chain carries TRBV18 and TRBJ2-1, with TRBD1 identical over 7 bases. With 6 bases clipped from V and 3 bases from J, the junction kept 8 bases outside the gene matches. Germline loops: CDR1 KGHSH, CDR2 LQKENI. The CDR3 has 15 residues. The CDR3 spells CASSSGQDNYNEQFF. In DNA, the CDR3 is TGTGCCAGCTCGTCAGGACAGGATAACTACAATGAGCAGTTCTTC.

This chain connects TRBV2 to TRBJ2-5, with TRBD2 identical over 7 bases. Germline CDR1 SNHLY, CDR2 FYNNEI. The CDR3 is made up of 15 amino acids. With V trimmed by 6 bases and J by 7 bases, 14 bases remained unmatched. CDR3 nucleotides: TGTGCCAGCAGGGGGAGCGGGGCCGTTCTTGGGACCCAGTACTTC. Translation: CASRGSGAVLGTQYF.

The J gene is TRBJ1-1, the V gene TRBV3-1 (or the pseudogene TRBV3-2), with no clear D. V lost 2 bases and J lost 0, with 7 bases in between. CDR1 is LGHDT and CDR2 is YNNKEL in the germline V gene (reference sequence). This CDR3 has 14 amino acids. This CDR3 reads CASSQPGMNTEAFF. CDR3 sequence (DNA): TGTGCCAGCAGCCAACCTGGAATGAACACTGAAGCTTTCTTT.

This clone was picked up a small number of times. The chain joins TRBV6-6 to TRBJ2-7; 11 bases match TRBD1. CDR1 and CDR2 (germline): MNHNY, SVGAGI (reference sequence). This CDR3 region has 14 residues. J lost 6 bases, V lost 6 bases, and 7 bases had no gene match. Written as DNA, the CDR3 is TGTGCCAGCAGGCCCGCCGGGACAGGGGGCGAGCAGTACTTC. Translation: CASRPAGTGGEQYF.

The V gene is TRBV12-5, the J gene TRBJ2-3, with D possibly TRBD1 on 5 matching bases. Germline-derived CDR1 and CDR2 are LGHNT and FRNRAP. V shed 7 bases and J shed 7 bases, with 12 bases lying between them. CDR3 length: 12 residues. CDR3 bases: TGTGCTAGTGCCCCCCCAGGGAATACGCAGTATTTT. It translates to CASAPPGNTQYF.

V gene TRBV7-9 combines with J gene TRBJ1-6, with 9 bases lining up with TRBD1. Germline lookup yields CDR1 SEHNR and CDR2 FQNEAQ (reference sequence). The CDR3 length is 12 residues. After removal of 6 bases from V and 12 bases from J, the junction contained 3 bases not matched to a gene. CDR3 residues: CASRPTGGPLHF. As DNA, the CDR3 is TGTGCCAGCAGACCGACAGGGGGACCCCTCCACTTT.

The chain carries TRBV3-1 (or the pseudogene TRBV3-2) and TRBJ2-7; 7 bases line up with TRBD1. CDR1 and CDR2 (germline): LGHDT, YNNKEL (reference sequence). After removal of 0 bases from V and 3 bases from J, the junction contained 8 bases not matched to a gene. CDR3 length: 16 residues. CDR3 region: CASSQDLRQGSYEQYF. CDR3 nucleotide sequence: TGTGCCAGCAGCCAAGATCTGAGACAGGGTAGCTACGAGCAGTACTTC.

V and J are TRBV5-4 and TRBJ2-7; 14 bases are a match to TRBD2. The germline CDR1 and CDR2 sequences are SGHNT and YYREEE (reference sequence). V lost 4 bases to trimming and J lost 7 bases; unmatched junction nucleotides: 10. This CDR3 is 16 amino acids long. The CDR3 spells CASSGGLAGENGEQYF. CDR3 sequence (DNA): TGTGCCAGCAGCGGGGGACTAGCGGGAGAGAACGGGGAGCAGTACTTC. Variable domain in full (rest from reference TRBV5-4 and TRBJ2-7): ETGVTQSPTHLIKTRGQQVTLRCSSQSGHNTVSWYQQALGQGPQFIFQYYREEENGRGNFPPRFSGLQFPNYSSELNVNALELDDSALYLCASSGGLAGENGEQYFGPGTRLTVT.

The V gene is TRBV5-4, the J gene TRBJ2-7; D is ambiguous. V gave up 2 bases and J gave up 5 bases, with 11 bases separating them. This CDR3 region has 13 residues. Germline loops: CDR1 SGHNT, CDR2 YYREEE (reference sequence). CDR3 protein: CASSFPSNNEQYF. CDR3 in DNA: TGTGCCAGCAGCTTCCCTAGTAATAACGAGCAGTACTTC.

This chain connects TRBV5-4 to TRBJ2-3; no firm D call. Trimming removed 2 bases at V and 0 bases at J, with 4 bases between. Germline V gene sequence: CDR1 SGHNT, CDR2 YYREEE (reference sequence). This CDR3 contains 13 residues. The chain's CDR3 is CASSFYSTDTQYF. The CDR3 DNA follows: TGTGCCAGCAGCTTCTATAGCACAGATACGCAGTATTTT. The entire variable domain, with the rest obtained from reference TRBV5-4 and TRBJ2-3, is as follows: ETGVTQSPTHLIKTRGQQVTLRCSSQSGHNTVSWYQQALGQGPQFIFQYYREEENGRGNFPPRFSGLQFPNYSSELNVNALELDDSALYLCASSFYSTDTQYFGPGTRLTVL.

J is TRBJ2-3 and V is TRBV4-1; D gene ambiguous. In germline, CDR1 is MGHRA, CDR2 YSYEKL. Trimming pared 0 bases from V and 2 bases from J, leaving 9 bases between. This CDR3 region has 15 residues. For the CDR3, the DNA is TGCGCCAGCAGCCAAGAAAGTAGTGACACAGATACGCAGTATTTT. This codes for CASSQESSDTDTQYF.

This chain joins TRBV10-3 and TRBJ2-7; D is possibly TRBD1 or TRBD2 (5 bases each). V was shortened by 3 bases and J by 3 bases, with 21 bases between the two germline ends. The CDR3 totals 17 residues. CDR1 and CDR2 from the germline V gene are ENHRY and SYGVKD. The CDR3 nucleotides read TGTGCCATCAGTGACAATCAACCGGGACGGAGAAACTACGAGCAGTACTTC. Encoded protein: CAISDNQPGRRNYEQYF.

This chain connects TRBV23-1 to TRBJ1-4; D is unclear. TRBV23-1 is designated an ORF whose function remains uncertain. V was cut by 4 bases and J by 0 bases, with 9 bases left in between. The CDR3 extends over 15 amino acids. The CDR3 is CASSPTPATNEKLFF. CDR3 DNA sequence: TGCGCCAGCAGTCCCACACCCGCAACTAATGAAAAACTGTTTTTT.

The chain recombines TRBV6-5 with TRBJ1-2; TRBD1 matches at 11 bases. The CDR3 totals 14 residues. Germline CDR1 MNHEY, CDR2 SVGAGI. Losses at the gene ends were 6 bases for V and 8 bases for J; bases not matched to a gene: 8. As DNA, the CDR3 is TGTGCCAGCAGCCCGGACAGGGGGCCGGGGGGCTACACCTTC. Protein sequence: CASSPDRGPGGYTF.

The genes are TRBV15 and TRBJ2-3; 8 bases align to TRBD1. V was clipped by 3 bases and J by 2 bases; unmatched bases: 1. CDR1 LNHNV and CDR2 YYDKDF come from the germline V gene (reference sequence). The CDR3 contains 14 residues. CDR3 in DNA: TGTGCCACCAGCAGCAGGGGGCCCACAGATACGCAGTATTTT. This encodes CATSSRGPTDTQYF.

The rearrangement links TRBV7-8 to TRBJ1-1; no clear D. CDR3 length: 13 amino acids. From germline, CDR1 is SGHVS and CDR2 FQNEAQ. Trimming took off 1 base at V and 2 bases at J, with 5 bases between the two ends. DNA of the CDR3: TGTGCCAGCAGCTTAGGTAGAAACACTGAAGCTTTCTTT. This sequence encodes CASSLGRNTEAFF.

The CDR3 sequence is CASSRGFQETQYF. The DNA for the CDR3 is TGTGCCAGCAGTCGGGGATTCCAAGAGACCCAGTACTTC. The chain couples TRBV14 to TRBJ2-5; tentative D call: TRBD2 (5 bases). This CDR3 has 13 residues. V lost 6 bases and J 1 base, leaving 9 bases between the germline ends. In germline, CDR1 is SGHDN, CDR2 FVKESK.